These T cell receptor beta chains were read from a single sample in a study of blood T cell repertoires in COVID-19. Clones were sequenced by immunoSEQ multiplex PCR, and TCRdb holds only the in-frame ones, with some missing. The table records 75,000 to 100,000 clones, about 84% of them present only once. Sequenced: peripheral blood. These receptors were obtained from a woman of 80 years or more with acute or convalescent COVID-19. CDR3s include the opening cysteine and the closing phenylalanine or tryptophan. A D gene is named only where the DNA matches it firmly. Some rows mark clone size as missing; the rest say once, few, many or name a class of expanded clone.

length,J,V,size,D,CDR3,DNA
16,TRBJ2-2,TRBV5-6,.,TRBD2,CASSPTSGGRTGELFF,TGTGCCAGCAGCCCTACTAGCGGGGGACGGACCGGGGAGCTGTTTTTT
15,TRBJ1-1,TRBV28,.,TRBD1,CASSFGQGRNTEAFF,TGTGCCAGCAGTTTTGGACAGGGTCGGAACACTGAAGCTTTCTTT
16,TRBJ1-5,TRBV6-6,.,TRBD1,CASTKATGLDNQPQHF,TGTGCCAGCACTAAGGCGACAGGGTTGGACAATCAGCCCCAGCATTTT
16,TRBJ2-2,TRBV3-1/TRBV3-2,.,.,CASSQPSIANTGELFF,TGTGCCAGCAGCCAACCCAGTATCGCGAACACCGGGGAGCTGTTTTTT
14,TRBJ1-2,TRBV2,.,.,CASRETQGTYGYTF,TGTGCCAGCAGGGAAACACAGGGTACCTATGGCTACACCTTC
17,TRBJ2-2,TRBV7-7,.,TRBD1,CASSSSMDRALTGELFF,TGTGCCAGCAGCTCCTCAATGGACAGGGCACTCACCGGGGAGCTGTTTTTT
14,TRBJ1-1,TRBV5-1,.,.,CASRQGGGTTEAFF,TGCGCCAGCAGACAGGGTGGGGGAACCACTGAAGCTTTCTTT
16,TRBJ1-3,TRBV5-6,.,.,CASSLLSGRGGNTIYF,TGTGCCAGCAGCTTGTTGTCGGGGAGAGGGGGAAACACCATATATTTT
16,TRBJ1-3,TRBV3-1/TRBV3-2,.,.,CASSQESAGLGNTIYF,TGTGCCAGCAGCCAAGAGTCGGCAGGGTTAGGAAACACCATATATTTT
19,TRBJ1-5,TRBV12-1,.,.,CASSAQPGQGKSSNQPQHF,TGTGCCAGCAGCGCCCAACCGGGACAGGGAAAAAGCAGCAATCAGCCCCAGCATTTT
15,TRBJ1-5,TRBV11-2,.,TRBD1,CASSVGTGRNQPQHF,TGTGCCAGCAGCGTAGGGACAGGTCGAAATCAGCCCCAGCATTTT
17,TRBJ1-5,TRBV6-2/TRBV6-3,.,TRBD1,CASSLPRAGGANQPQHF,TGTGCCAGCAGTCTACCCCGGGCAGGGGGCGCGAATCAGCCCCAGCATTTT
15,TRBJ1-2,TRBV5-4,.,.,CASSLGRSGTSVYTF,TGTGCCAGCAGCTTGGGGAGGTCGGGGACTAGTGTCTACACCTTC
12,TRBJ2-3,TRBV3-1/TRBV3-2,few,.,CASSHSEVTQYF,TGTGCCAGCAGCCATTCTGAGGTAACGCAGTATTTT
17,TRBJ2-7,TRBV6-6,once,TRBD1,CASSRTAGGAFGYEQYF,TGTGCCAGCAGTCGAACCGCAGGGGGCGCATTCGGGTACGAGCAGTACTTC
19,TRBJ1-6,TRBV15,once,.,CATSSARRDKSSYNSPLHF,TGTGCCACCAGCAGTGCTCGCAGGGACAAAAGCTCCTATAATTCACCCCTCCACTTT
16,TRBJ1-1,TRBV4-3,.,.,CASSQEVGQLNTEAFF,TGCGCCAGCAGCCAAGAAGTTGGTCAGTTGAACACTGAAGCTTTCTTT
16,TRBJ1-4,TRBV5-6,.,TRBD1,CASSFSRGLGNEKLFF,TGTGCCAGCAGCTTTTCCAGGGGGCTGGGTAATGAAAAACTGTTTTTT
15,TRBJ1-5,TRBV7-9,.,TRBD1,CASSLGTGVRQPQHF,TGTGCCAGCAGCTTAGGCACAGGGGTGCGGCAGCCCCAGCATTTT
15,TRBJ2-2,TRBV7-6,few,.,CASMAGRINTGELFF,TGTGCCAGCATGGCGGGACGGATAAACACCGGGGAGCTGTTTTTT
18,TRBJ2-1,TRBV19,.,.,CASSTRGQGEAGANEQFF,TGTGCCAGTAGCACGAGGGGGCAGGGGGAGGCTGGGGCCAATGAGCAGTTCTTC
15,TRBJ2-7,TRBV5-1,.,TRBD1,CASSPQGASVHEQYF,TGCGCCAGCAGCCCCCAGGGGGCGTCCGTCCACGAGCAGTACTTC
16,TRBJ1-1,TRBV5-1,.,TRBD1,CASSRTGGPADTEAFF,TGCGCCAGCAGCCGGACAGGGGGCCCTGCGGACACTGAAGCTTTCTTT
15,TRBJ2-3,TRBV3-1/TRBV3-2,.,.,CASSQVPLYTDTQYF,TGTGCCAGCAGCCAAGTCCCGCTATATACAGATACGCAGTATTTT
15,TRBJ2-7,TRBV10-3,.,.,CATASAGTTPYEQYF,TGTGCCACCGCCTCGGCCGGGACAACACCCTACGAGCAGTACTTC
14,TRBJ2-1,TRBV19,.,.,CASNGGLSYNEQFF,TGTGCCAGTAACGGGGGGCTATCCTACAATGAGCAGTTCTTC
14,TRBJ1-2,TRBV30,.,.,CAWERGGPNYGYTF,TGTGCCTGGGAAAGGGGTGGGCCCAACTATGGCTACACCTTC
15,TRBJ2-3,TRBV27,few,.,CASSNQGIRTDTQYF,TGTGCCAGCAGCAACCAGGGGATACGAACAGATACGCAGTATTTT
19,TRBJ1-6,TRBV5-4,.,TRBD1,CASSSLRDREGSNNSPLHF,TGTGCCAGCAGCAGCCTCCGGGACAGGGAAGGGAGCAATAATTCACCCCTCCACTTT
20,TRBJ1-6,TRBV28,.,TRBD1,CASSYSLGTGPLRGNSPLHF,TGTGCCAGCAGTTATTCTTTAGGGACAGGGCCCCTCCGGGGAAATTCACCCCTCCACTTT
17,TRBJ2-3,TRBV5-1,.,.,CASSLAVAVSSTDTQYF,TGCGCCAGCAGCTTGGCCGTGGCCGTCTCTAGCACAGATACGCAGTATTTT
18,TRBJ2-1,TRBV3-1/TRBV3-2,.,TRBD2,CASSQDPSLAGEYNEQFF,TGTGCCAGCAGCCAAGACCCGTCACTAGCGGGGGAATACAATGAGCAGTTCTTC
14,TRBJ1-2,TRBV24-1,once,.,CATSARGGVYGYTF,TGTGCCACCAGCGCACGGGGCGGGGTCTATGGCTACACCTTC
13,TRBJ1-2,TRBV5-1,.,.,CASSPETGGGYTF,TGCGCCAGCAGCCCCGAAACAGGCGGTGGCTACACCTTC
15,TRBJ2-2,TRBV7-9,.,TRBD1,CASSRDRGITGELFF,TGTGCCAGCAGCCGGGACAGGGGAATCACCGGGGAGCTGTTTTTT
15,TRBJ2-3,TRBV5-1,.,.,CASSLDSSSTDTQYF,TGCGCCAGCAGCTTGGACTCCTCTAGCACAGATACGCAGTATTTT
14,TRBJ1-3,TRBV6-6,few,.,CASRAGHGRNTIYF,TGTGCCAGCAGAGCGGGACACGGGAGAAACACCATATATTTT